This section outlines one TCR beta chain sequence together with its context. The target antigen is unknown. Per the authors' pipeline: There were no quality scores in the junction-only immunoSEQ sequences, so filtering differed. Clones were read by immunoSEQ multiplex PCR, and TCRdb kept only the in-frame ones, dropping some. That table furnishes V, J and clone size, whereas the DNA furnished D and trimming. Of some 2,100,000 clones in the sample, 90% to 95% were seen once. CD45RO-negative CD8 cells positively selected for CCR7 made up the naive population, which excluded terminally differentiated effector memory CD45RA+ cells. The donors were adults (healthy and HIV-negative) with no recent acute infections or vaccinations. From germline, CDR1 is MNHEY and CDR2 SMNVEV (reference sequence). Losses at the gene ends were 10 bases for V and 5 bases for J; bases not matched to a gene: 10. This CDR3 region has 15 residues.

The data belong to a study of shared clonotypes between healthy human individuals. As for the study in general: Per donor, CD8 memory used one plate, CD8 naive used two, CD4 memory used three and CD4 naive used three.

Study outcomes and limitations: The study generally estimated greater richness for naive than memory subsets.

The rearrangement links TRBV27 to TRBJ2-2; TRBD1 matches 10 bases. Source material: naive CD8+ T cells from PBMCs. This sequence originates from a man younger than 35 in good health. Some clones in this sample may be carry-over from other donors' samples. The CDR3 spells CATLRTDRGTGELFF. The DNA of the CDR3 is TGTGCCACCCTGAGGACGGACAGGGGGACCGGGGAGCTGTTTTTT.